This T cell receptor beta chain was profiled in a study of cytotoxic CD8 clonotypes in ibrutinib-treated CLL. Overall study context: Investigators reported some 24 partial and 2 complete responses; after median approximately 74 months, about 15 patients remained remitted and about 12 progressed. Overall study results and limits: Against age-matched healthy donors, baseline clonality ran higher and tracked circulating CD8+ T-cell counts. The study sampled sustained-remission and progressing patients at different times.

Comments on this clone: What it recognizes is unknown.

Depth targeted 1 in 200,000 to 1 in 1 million T cells, averaging roughly 9.7x coverage per clonotype. Sequenced by immunoSEQ multiplex PCR; TCRdb stores in-frame clones only, minus some. The sample has some 14,000 clones, roughly two thirds seen once. V was cut by 3 bases and J by 2 bases, with 16 bases left in between. The CDR3 has 16 amino acids. Per the germline V gene, CDR1 is SGDLS and CDR2 is YYNGEE. The chain combines TRBV9 with TRBJ2-3; possibly TRBD2 for D (8 bases). The material was PBMCs, obtained before ibrutinib treatment. The receptor was derived from a human donor with chronic lymphocytic leukemia. The CDR3 nucleotides read TGTGCCAGCAGCGAGTCGGGAGGGGGCTACACAGATACGCAGTATTTT. Its protein is CASSESGGGYTDTQYF.